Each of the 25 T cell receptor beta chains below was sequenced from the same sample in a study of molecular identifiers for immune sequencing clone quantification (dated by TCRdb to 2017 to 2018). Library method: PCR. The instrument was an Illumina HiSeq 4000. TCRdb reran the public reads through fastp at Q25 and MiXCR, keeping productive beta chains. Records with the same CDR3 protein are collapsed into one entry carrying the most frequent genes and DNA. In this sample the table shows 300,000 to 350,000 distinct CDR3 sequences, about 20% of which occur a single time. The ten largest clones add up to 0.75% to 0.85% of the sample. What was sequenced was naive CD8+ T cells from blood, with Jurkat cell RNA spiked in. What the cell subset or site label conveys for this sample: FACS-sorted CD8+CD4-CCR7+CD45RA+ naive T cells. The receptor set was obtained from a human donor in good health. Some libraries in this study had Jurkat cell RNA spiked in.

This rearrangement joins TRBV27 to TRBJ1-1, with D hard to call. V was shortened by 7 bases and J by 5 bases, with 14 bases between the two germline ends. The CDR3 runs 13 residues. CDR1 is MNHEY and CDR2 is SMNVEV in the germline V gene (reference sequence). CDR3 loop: CASTSSGFTEAFF. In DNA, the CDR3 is TGTGCCAGCACGAGCTCAGGATTTACTGAAGCTTTCTTT.

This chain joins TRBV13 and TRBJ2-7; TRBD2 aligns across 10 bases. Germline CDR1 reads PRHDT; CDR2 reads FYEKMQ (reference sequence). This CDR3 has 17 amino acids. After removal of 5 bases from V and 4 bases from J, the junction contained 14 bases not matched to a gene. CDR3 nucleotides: TGTGCCAGCAGCCGGAGTGGTTGGGGACTAGCGACATACGAGCAGTACTTC. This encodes CASSRSGWGLATYEQYF.

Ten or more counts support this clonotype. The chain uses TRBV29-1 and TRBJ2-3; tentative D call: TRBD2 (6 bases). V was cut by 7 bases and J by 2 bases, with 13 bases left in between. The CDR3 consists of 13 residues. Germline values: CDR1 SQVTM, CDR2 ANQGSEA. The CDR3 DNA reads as TGCAGCGAGGGACTTAGTAACACAGATACGCAGTATTTT. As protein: CSEGLSNTDTQYF.

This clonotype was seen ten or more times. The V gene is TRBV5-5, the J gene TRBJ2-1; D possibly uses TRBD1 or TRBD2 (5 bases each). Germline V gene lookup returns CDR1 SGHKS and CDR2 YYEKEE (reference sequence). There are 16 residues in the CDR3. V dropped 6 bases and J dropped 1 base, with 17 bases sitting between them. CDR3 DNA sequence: TGTGCCAGCAACCTTTTGGGACCGAAGTCCTACAATGAGCAGTTCTTC. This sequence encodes CASNLLGPKSYNEQFF.

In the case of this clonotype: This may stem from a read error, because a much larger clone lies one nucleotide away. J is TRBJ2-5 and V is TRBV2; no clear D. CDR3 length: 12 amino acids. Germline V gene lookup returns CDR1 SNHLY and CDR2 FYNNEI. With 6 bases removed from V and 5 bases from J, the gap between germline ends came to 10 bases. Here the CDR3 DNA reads TGTGCCAGCAGCAGCGACTGGGAGACCCAGTACTTC. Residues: CASSSDWETQYF.

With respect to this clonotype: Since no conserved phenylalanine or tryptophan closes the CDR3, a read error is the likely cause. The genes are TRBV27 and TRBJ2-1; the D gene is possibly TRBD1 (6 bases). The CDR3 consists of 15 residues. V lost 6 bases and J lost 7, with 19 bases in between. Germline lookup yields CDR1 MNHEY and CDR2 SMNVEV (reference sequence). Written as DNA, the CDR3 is TGTGCCAGCAGGGGAAACGCAGGGGTCTGGAATGAGCAGTTCCTC. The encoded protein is CASRGNAGVWNEQFL.

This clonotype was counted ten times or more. CDR3 amino acids: CSAFPATITTDEAFF. The CDR3 nucleotides are TGCAGTGCCTTCCCGGCGACTATAACAACAGATGAAGCTTTCTTT. This chain links TRBV20-1 with TRBJ1-1; no firm D call. Between the trimmed V and J ends, which lost 6 bases and 7 bases, there was a span of 24 bases. The CDR3 spans 15 residues. In germline, CDR1 is DFQATT, CDR2 SNEGSKA (reference sequence).

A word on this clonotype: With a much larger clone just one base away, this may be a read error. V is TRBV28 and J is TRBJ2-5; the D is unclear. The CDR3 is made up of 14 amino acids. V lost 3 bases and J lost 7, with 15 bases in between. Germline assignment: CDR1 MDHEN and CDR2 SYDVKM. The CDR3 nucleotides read TGTGCCAGCAGTTTCGGCTCCAGATGGGGGACCCAGTACTTC. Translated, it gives CASSFGSRWGTQYF.

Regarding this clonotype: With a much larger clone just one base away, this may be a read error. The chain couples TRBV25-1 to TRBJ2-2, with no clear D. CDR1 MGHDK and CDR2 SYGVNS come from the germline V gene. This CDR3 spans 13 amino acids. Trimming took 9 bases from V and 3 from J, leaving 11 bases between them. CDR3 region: CASEAEDTGELFF. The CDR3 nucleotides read TGTGCCAGTGAGGCTGAAGACACCGGGGAGCTGTTTTTT.

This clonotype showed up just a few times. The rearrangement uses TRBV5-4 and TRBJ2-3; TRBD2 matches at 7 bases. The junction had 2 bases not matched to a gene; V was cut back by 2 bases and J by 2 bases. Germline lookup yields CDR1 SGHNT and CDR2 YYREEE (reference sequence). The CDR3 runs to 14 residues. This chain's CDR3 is CASSFSGYTDTQYF. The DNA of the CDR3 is TGTGCCAGCAGCTTTAGCGGGTACACAGATACGCAGTATTTT.

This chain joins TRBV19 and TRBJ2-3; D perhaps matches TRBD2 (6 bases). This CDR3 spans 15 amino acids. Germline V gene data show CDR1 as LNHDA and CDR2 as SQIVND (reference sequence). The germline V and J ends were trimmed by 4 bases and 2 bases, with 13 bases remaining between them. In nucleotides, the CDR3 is TGTGCCAGTAGTAAGGATAGCGGAGTCACAGATACGCAGTATTTT. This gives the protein CASSKDSGVTDTQYF.

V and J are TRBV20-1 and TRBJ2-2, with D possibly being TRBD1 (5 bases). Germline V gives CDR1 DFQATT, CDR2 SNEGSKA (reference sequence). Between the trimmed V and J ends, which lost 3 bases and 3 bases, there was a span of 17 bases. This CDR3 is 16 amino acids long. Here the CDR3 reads CSASVHQGRDTGELFF. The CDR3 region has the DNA TGCAGTGCTAGCGTTCACCAGGGCCGGGACACCGGGGAGCTGTTTTTT.

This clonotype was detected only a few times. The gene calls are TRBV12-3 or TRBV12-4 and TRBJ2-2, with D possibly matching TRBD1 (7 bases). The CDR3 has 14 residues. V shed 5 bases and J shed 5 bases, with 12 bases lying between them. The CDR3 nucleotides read TGTGCCAGCAGTCCGACAGGGAGGACCGGGGAGCTGTTTTTT. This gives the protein CASSPTGRTGELFF.

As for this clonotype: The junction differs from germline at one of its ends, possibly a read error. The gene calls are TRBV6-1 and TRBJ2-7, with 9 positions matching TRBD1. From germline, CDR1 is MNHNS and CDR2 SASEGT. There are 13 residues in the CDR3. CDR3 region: CAGSPGTGYEQYF. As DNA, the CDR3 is TGTGCCGGCAGCCCCGGGACAGGGTACGAGCAGTACTTC.

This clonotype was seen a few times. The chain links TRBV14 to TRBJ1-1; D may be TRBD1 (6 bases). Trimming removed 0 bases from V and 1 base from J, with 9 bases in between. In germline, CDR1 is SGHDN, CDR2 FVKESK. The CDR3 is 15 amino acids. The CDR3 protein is CASSQDGTPNTEAFF. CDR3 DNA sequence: TGTGCCAGCAGCCAAGACGGGACACCGAACACTGAAGCTTTCTTT.

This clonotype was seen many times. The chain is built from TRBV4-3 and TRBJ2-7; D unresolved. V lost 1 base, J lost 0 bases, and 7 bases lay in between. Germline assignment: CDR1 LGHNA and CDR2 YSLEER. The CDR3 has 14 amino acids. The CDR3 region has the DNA TGCGCCAGCAGCCAAGGTCCGCGCTCCTACGAGCAGTACTTC. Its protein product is CASSQGPRSYEQYF.

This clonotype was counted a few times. For the CDR3, the DNA is TGTGCCAGCAGCGAGGCAGCGATACGTGAAAAACTGTTTTTT. Its protein is CASSEAAIREKLFF. The V call is TRBV9, the J call TRBJ1-4; D ambiguous. CDR1 and CDR2 from the germline V gene are SGDLS and YYNGEE. This CDR3 contains 14 residues. Trimming took off 3 bases at V and 7 bases at J, with 13 bases between the two ends.

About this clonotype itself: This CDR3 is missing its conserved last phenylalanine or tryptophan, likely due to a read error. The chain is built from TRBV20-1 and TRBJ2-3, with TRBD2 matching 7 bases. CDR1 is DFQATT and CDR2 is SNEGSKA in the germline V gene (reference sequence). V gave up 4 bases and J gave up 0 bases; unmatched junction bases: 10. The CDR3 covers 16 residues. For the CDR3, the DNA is TGCAGTGCTACGAGACTAGCTCTTTCTAGCACAGATACGCAGTATTCT. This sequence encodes CSATRLALSSTDTQYS.

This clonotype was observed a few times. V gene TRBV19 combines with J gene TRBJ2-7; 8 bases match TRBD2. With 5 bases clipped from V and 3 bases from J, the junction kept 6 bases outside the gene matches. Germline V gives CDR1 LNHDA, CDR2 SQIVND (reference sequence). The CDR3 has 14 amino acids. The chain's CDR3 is CASSPGLVFYEQYF. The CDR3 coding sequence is TGTGCCAGTAGTCCGGGACTAGTCTTCTACGAGCAGTACTTC.

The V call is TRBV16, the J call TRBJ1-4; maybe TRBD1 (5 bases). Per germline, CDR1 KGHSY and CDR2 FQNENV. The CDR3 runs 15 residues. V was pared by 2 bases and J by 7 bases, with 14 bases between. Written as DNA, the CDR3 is TGTGCCAGCAGCCAACTCCCCACCGGGGGTGAAAAACTGTTTTTT. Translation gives CASSQLPTGGEKLFF.

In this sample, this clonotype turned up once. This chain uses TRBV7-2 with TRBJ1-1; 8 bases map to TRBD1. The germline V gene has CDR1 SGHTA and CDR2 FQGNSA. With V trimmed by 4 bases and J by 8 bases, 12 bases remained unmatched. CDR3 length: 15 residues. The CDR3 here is CASSSAGGAGTEAFF. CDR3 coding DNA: TGTGCCAGCAGCTCAGCAGGGGGCGCGGGGACCGAAGCTTTCTTT.

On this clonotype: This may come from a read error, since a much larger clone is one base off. The CDR3 region is CAISIAPNSYEQYF. CDR3 in DNA: TGTGCCATTAGTATTGCGCCTAACTCCTACGAGCAGTACTTC. The rearrangement uses TRBV19 and TRBJ2-7; D is unresolved. This CDR3 contains 14 residues. Germline V gene sequence: CDR1 LNHDA, CDR2 SQIVND (reference sequence).

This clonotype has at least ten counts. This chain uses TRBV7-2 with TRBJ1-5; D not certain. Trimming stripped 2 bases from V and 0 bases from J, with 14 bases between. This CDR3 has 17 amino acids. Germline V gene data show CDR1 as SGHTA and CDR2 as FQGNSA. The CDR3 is CASSLSRGPYSNQPQHF. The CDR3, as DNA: TGTGCCAGCAGCTTAAGTCGGGGTCCTTATAGCAATCAGCCCCAGCATTTT. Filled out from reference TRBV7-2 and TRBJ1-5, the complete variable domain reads GAGVSQSPSNKVTEKGKDVELRCDPISGHTALYWYRQSLGQGLEFLIYFQGNSAPDKSGLPSDRFSAERTGGSVSTLTIQRTQQEDSAVYLCASSLSRGPYSNQPQHFGDGTRLSIL.

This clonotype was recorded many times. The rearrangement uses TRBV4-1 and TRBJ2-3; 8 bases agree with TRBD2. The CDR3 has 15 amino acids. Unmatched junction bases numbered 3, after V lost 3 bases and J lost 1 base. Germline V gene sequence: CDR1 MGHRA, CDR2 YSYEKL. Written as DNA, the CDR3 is TGCGCCAGCAGCCACCAGCGGGGGCGCACAGATACGCAGTATTTT. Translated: CASSHQRGRTDTQYF.

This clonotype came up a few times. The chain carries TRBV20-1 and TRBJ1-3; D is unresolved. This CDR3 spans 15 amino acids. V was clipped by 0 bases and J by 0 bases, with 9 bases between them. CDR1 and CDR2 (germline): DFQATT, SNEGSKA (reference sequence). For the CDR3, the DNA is TGCAGTGCTAGAGATCGTGGGGACTCTGGAAACACCATATATTTT. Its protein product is CSARDRGDSGNTIYF.